The 26 T cell receptor beta chains in this list originate from one sample, sequenced in a study of PD-L1 blockade in urothelial cancer. Profiling relied on immunoSEQ multiplex PCR, and the TCRdb table lists in-frame clones only, not all of them. The data hold about 66,000 clones, with 85% to 90% observed a single time. Time point noted: peripheral blood 6 weeks after treatment start. Sequencing was performed on PBMCs, taken around atezolizumab (anti-PD-L1) treatment. Every receptor here comes from a man between 60 and 70 years old with urothelial cancer.

The chain couples TRBV18 to TRBJ2-7; TRBD1 is a possible D gene (5 bases). There are 15 residues in the CDR3. Trimming took off 3 bases at V and 0 bases at J, with 12 bases between the two ends. Germline V gene data show CDR1 as KGHSH and CDR2 as LQKENI. The CDR3 loop is CASSPLETASYEQYF. The CDR3, as DNA: TGTGCCAGCTCACCTCTGGAGACAGCCTCCTACGAGCAGTACTTC.

The chain combines TRBV14 with TRBJ1-1; the match to TRBD1 covers 8 bases. V gave up 3 bases and J gave up 8 bases; unmatched junction bases: 8. The CDR3 is 14 amino acids. Per the germline V gene, CDR1 is SGHDN and CDR2 is FVKESK. CDR3 bases: TGTGCCAGCAGCCATCAGGGGAGACAGGGGGAAGCTTTCTTT. Protein product: CASSHQGRQGEAFF. Full variable domain (missing parts from reference TRBV14 and TRBJ1-1): EAGVTQFPSHSVIEKGQTVTLRCDPISGHDNLYWYRRVMGKEIKFLLHFVKESKQDESGMPNNRFLAERTGGTYSTLKVQPAELEDSGVYFCASSHQGRQGEAFFGQGTRLTVV.

CDR3: CSVGYQGARSEKLFF. For the CDR3, the DNA is TGCAGCGTTGGATACCAGGGGGCGCGAAGCGAAAAACTGTTTTTT. V gene TRBV29-1 combines with J gene TRBJ1-4; 8 nucleotides agree with TRBD1. CDR1 SQVTM and CDR2 ANQGSEA come from the germline V gene. V lost 4 bases to trimming and J lost 8 bases; unmatched junction nucleotides: 12. The CDR3 totals 15 residues.

The chain combines TRBV18 with TRBJ1-1; D may be TRBD1 (5 bases). Looked up from germline, CDR1 is KGHSH and CDR2 is LQKENI. The CDR3 consists of 13 residues. V lost 5 bases, J lost 3 bases, and 10 bases lay in between. The CDR3 spells CASSTTGDTEAFF. The CDR3 region has the DNA TGTGCCAGCTCAACTACAGGCGACACTGAAGCTTTCTTT.

The V call is TRBV7-9, the J call TRBJ2-7; 7 nucleotides line up with TRBD2. The CDR3 sequence is 18 residues long. Looked up from germline, CDR1 is SEHNR and CDR2 is FQNEAQ (reference sequence). The V gene end was trimmed by 1 base and the J gene end by 5 bases; junction bases not matched to a gene: 17. CDR3 protein: CASSLGVGGTSFKDEQYF. The CDR3 coding sequence is TGTGCCAGCAGCTTAGGGGTCGGGGGGACGTCCTTTAAGGACGAGCAGTACTTC.

V usage is TRBV6-5 and J usage is TRBJ2-5; D is unclear. The CDR3 runs 12 residues. CDR1 is MNHEY, CDR2 SVGAGI, per germline. The V gene lost 5 bases and the J gene lost 5 bases, with 9 bases spanning the gap. CDR3 coding DNA: TGTGCCAGCAGTCGCCTCAGGGAGACCCAGTACTTC. It specifies CASSRLRETQYF.

This rearrangement joins TRBV9 to TRBJ1-6; 7 nucleotides match TRBD1. V dropped 0 bases and J dropped 8; count of bases not matched to a gene: 2. The germline V gene encodes CDR1 SGDLS and CDR2 YYNGEE. The CDR3 covers 14 residues. This chain's CDR3 is CASSVDTGDSPLHF. CDR3 sequence (DNA): TGTGCCAGCAGCGTAGATACAGGGGATTCACCCCTCCACTTT.

V is TRBV27 and J is TRBJ2-7; 9 bases are a match to TRBD2. Per germline, CDR1 MNHEY and CDR2 SMNVEV (reference sequence). With 4 bases clipped from V and 1 base from J, the junction kept 8 bases outside the gene matches. The CDR3 runs to 16 residues. CDR3: CASSSDSSGASYEQYF. CDR3 nucleotides: TGTGCCAGCAGTTCTGATTCTAGCGGGGCTTCCTACGAGCAGTACTTC.

The V call is TRBV30, the J call TRBJ2-1, with 11 bases matching TRBD1. Looked up from germline, CDR1 is GTSNPN and CDR2 is SVGIG (reference sequence). The CDR3 sequence is 14 residues long. V trimming: 4 bases; J trimming: 6 bases; junction bases outside the gene matches: 5. Here the CDR3 DNA reads TGTGCCTGGATCCGGGACAGGGGGTCCAATGAGCAGTTCTTC. It translates to CAWIRDRGSNEQFF.

The chain combines TRBV7-9 with TRBJ2-1; 7 bases map to TRBD2. The trim removed 3 bases at V and 0 bases at J, leaving 5 bases unmatched. Germline V CDR1 and CDR2: SEHNR, FQNEAQ (reference sequence). The CDR3 is made up of 16 amino acids. The CDR3 coding sequence is TGTGCCAGCAGCTTCCAAGCGGGGAGCTCCTACAATGAGCAGTTCTTC. Its protein is CASSFQAGSSYNEQFF.

This chain joins TRBV2 and TRBJ2-7, with no clear D. The CDR3 has 13 amino acids. Germline V gives CDR1 SNHLY, CDR2 FYNNEI. Trimming removed 2 bases from V and 2 bases from J, with 7 bases in between. The DNA of the CDR3 is TGTGCCAGCAGTGAATATAGAGCCTACGAGCAGTACTTC. It translates to CASSEYRAYEQYF.

The chain has TRBV19 and TRBJ1-2; TRBD1 might be the D (6 bases). Germline CDR1 reads LNHDA; CDR2 reads SQIVND (reference sequence). The V and J ends lost 5 bases and 2 bases respectively, with 6 bases between them. This CDR3 comprises 12 residues. Here the CDR3 reads CASSGQNYGYTF. CDR3 DNA: TGTGCCAGTAGTGGACAGAACTATGGCTACACCTTC.

This chain connects TRBV14 to TRBJ1-1; 7 positions match TRBD1. Looked up from germline, CDR1 is SGHDN and CDR2 is FVKESK. V dropped 1 base and J dropped 5; count of bases not matched to a gene: 4. This CDR3 contains 14 residues. The CDR3 protein is CASSQARGRTEAFF. The CDR3 DNA follows: TGTGCCAGCAGCCAAGCTAGGGGGCGGACTGAAGCTTTCTTT.

V gene TRBV5-1 combines with J gene TRBJ2-5, with 10 bases that match TRBD2. V dropped 1 base and J dropped 4; count of bases not matched to a gene: 4. CDR1 is SGHRS, CDR2 YFSETQ, per germline. This CDR3 comprises 15 residues. The CDR3 DNA is TGCGCCAGCAGCTTGCTAGCGGGAGTGGGAGAGACCCAGTACTTC. It translates to CASSLLAGVGETQYF.

This chain connects TRBV10-2 to TRBJ2-5; 9 bases are a match to TRBD1. CDR3 length equals 16 residues. V dropped 5 bases and J dropped 2; count of bases not matched to a gene: 9. Germline V gene sequence: CDR1 WSHSY, CDR2 SAAADI. The CDR3 here is CASSLAGTGIQETQYF. CDR3 in DNA: TGCGCCAGCAGTCTAGCCGGGACAGGGATTCAAGAGACCCAGTACTTC.

The chain combines TRBV5-1 with TRBJ2-7; 9 nucleotides agree with TRBD1. CDR1 is SGHRS, CDR2 YFSETQ, per germline. The CDR3 sequence is 15 residues long. The junction had 4 bases not matched to a gene; V was cut back by 0 bases and J by 3 bases. CDR3 amino acids: CASSLGGTGYYEQYF. The CDR3, as DNA: TGCGCCAGCAGCTTGGGAGGGACAGGGTACTACGAGCAGTACTTC.

The gene calls are TRBV10-2 and TRBJ1-1, with D unresolved. Trimming took off 2 bases at V and 5 bases at J, with 12 bases between the two ends. This CDR3 contains 14 residues. Germline V gene data show CDR1 as WSHSY and CDR2 as SAAADI. CDR3 in DNA: TGCGCCAGCAGTGAGGCGAGGTTAATGACTGAAGCTTTCTTT. Encoded protein: CASSEARLMTEAFF.

V is TRBV7-6 and J is TRBJ1-6; D is perhaps TRBD1 (6 bases). With 5 bases removed from V and 10 bases from J, the gap between germline ends came to 15 bases. The CDR3 runs to 14 residues. Germline V gene sequence: CDR1 SGHVS, CDR2 FNYEAQ. This CDR3 reads CASSLEGGRSPLHF. CDR3 DNA sequence: TGTGCCAGCAGCCTTGAGGGGGGGCGGTCACCCCTCCACTTT.

This chain links TRBV19 with TRBJ1-4, with 7 positions matching TRBD1. V gave up 8 bases and J gave up 0 bases; unmatched junction bases: 9. The CDR3 has 16 residues. The germline V gene encodes CDR1 LNHDA and CDR2 SQIVND (reference sequence). CDR3: CASWGQIKSTNEKLFF. The CDR3 DNA reads as TGTGCCAGTTGGGGACAGATAAAATCAACTAATGAAAAACTGTTTTTT.

This chain uses TRBV6-6 with TRBJ1-3, with D maybe TRBD1 (6 bases). The germline V gene has CDR1 MNHNY and CDR2 SVGAGI (reference sequence). This CDR3 is 14 amino acids long. Trimming stripped 6 bases from V and 4 bases from J, with 13 bases between. CDR3 amino acids: CASRPTGFGNTIYF. As DNA, the CDR3 is TGTGCCAGCAGGCCCACAGGGTTCGGAAACACCATATATTTT.

The gene calls are TRBV27 and TRBJ2-7, with D perhaps TRBD2 (6 bases). The V end was cut by 11 bases, the J end by 3 bases, with 29 bases between. Germline loops: CDR1 MNHEY, CDR2 SMNVEV (reference sequence). CDR3 length: 17 amino acids. The CDR3 DNA follows: TGTGCCCCAACGGGACTTCCAATTCCGACCGAGTGCTACGAGCAGTACTTC. It yields the protein CAPTGLPIPTECYEQYF.

This clone occurred once. The junction departs from the called germline gene at one end, perhaps through a read error. The V call is TRBV7-7, the J call TRBJ2-5, with 10 bases identical to TRBD2. The CDR3 covers 17 residues. Looked up from germline, CDR1 is SSHAT and CDR2 is FNYEAQ (reference sequence). The CDR3 is CASSPELLAGGQETQYF. In DNA form, the CDR3 reads TGTGCTAGCAGCCCAGAGCTGTTAGCGGGGGGACAAGAGACCCAGTACTTC. Filled out from reference TRBV7-7 and TRBJ2-5, the complete variable domain reads GAGVSQSPRYKVTKRGQDVTLRCDPISSHATLYWYQQALGQGPEFLTYFNYEAQPDKSGLPSDRFSAERPEGSISTLTIQRTEQRDSAMYRCASSPELLAGGQETQYFGPGTRLLVL.

The chain is built from TRBV29-1 and TRBJ2-1, with TRBD1 matching over 8 bases. With 3 bases clipped from V and 2 bases from J, the junction kept 12 bases outside the gene matches. Germline loops: CDR1 SQVTM, CDR2 ANQGSEA. This CDR3 has 17 amino acids. For the CDR3, the DNA is TGCAGCGTTGATCCCCGAGGCCCAGGGGGCGCCTACAATGAGCAGTTCTTC. Translated, it gives CSVDPRGPGGAYNEQFF.

This sequence joins TRBV30 and TRBJ1-2; no reliable D call. Germline CDR1 GTSNPN, CDR2 SVGIG (reference sequence). Trimming took off 4 bases at V and 0 bases at J, with 9 bases between the two ends. This CDR3 comprises 13 residues. CDR3 protein: CAWTGGPNYGYTF. Written as DNA, the CDR3 is TGTGCCTGGACTGGCGGTCCTAACTATGGCTACACCTTC.

The V gene is TRBV6-5, the J gene TRBJ2-7; D perhaps matches TRBD1 (6 bases). CDR3 size: 14 residues. Trimming removed 6 bases from V and 3 bases from J, with 15 bases in between. Germline V gene lookup returns CDR1 MNHEY and CDR2 SVGAGI. The CDR3 reads CASSPRDKLYEQYF. The CDR3 coding sequence is TGTGCCAGCAGCCCACGGGACAAACTCTACGAGCAGTACTTC.

The genes are TRBV29-1 and TRBJ2-3; D perhaps matches TRBD1 (6 bases). CDR1 is SQVTM, CDR2 ANQGSEA, per germline. The germline V and J ends were trimmed by 5 bases and 0 bases, with 21 bases remaining between them. The CDR3 runs to 17 residues. CDR3 residues: CSVRGQQALISTDTQYF. CDR3 in DNA: TGCAGCGTTAGGGGACAACAGGCCCTGATTAGCACAGATACGCAGTATTTT.